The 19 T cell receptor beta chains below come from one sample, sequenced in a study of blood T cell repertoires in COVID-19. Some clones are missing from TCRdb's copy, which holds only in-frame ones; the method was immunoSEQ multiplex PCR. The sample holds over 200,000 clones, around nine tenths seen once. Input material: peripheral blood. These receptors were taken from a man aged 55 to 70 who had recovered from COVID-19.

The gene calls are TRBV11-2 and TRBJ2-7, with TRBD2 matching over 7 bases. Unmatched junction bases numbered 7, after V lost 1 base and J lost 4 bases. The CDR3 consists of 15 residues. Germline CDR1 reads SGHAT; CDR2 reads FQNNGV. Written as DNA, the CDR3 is TGTGCCAGCAGCTTAGGGGCCGTCGGGGGGTACGAGCAGTACTTC. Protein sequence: CASSLGAVGGYEQYF.

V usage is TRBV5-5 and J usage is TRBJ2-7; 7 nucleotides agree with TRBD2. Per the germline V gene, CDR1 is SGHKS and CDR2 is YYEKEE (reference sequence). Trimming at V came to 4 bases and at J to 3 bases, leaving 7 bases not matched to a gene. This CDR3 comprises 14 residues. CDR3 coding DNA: TGTGCCAGCAGCCGGGGGGTTAGGGGCTACGAGCAGTACTTC. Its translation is CASSRGVRGYEQYF.

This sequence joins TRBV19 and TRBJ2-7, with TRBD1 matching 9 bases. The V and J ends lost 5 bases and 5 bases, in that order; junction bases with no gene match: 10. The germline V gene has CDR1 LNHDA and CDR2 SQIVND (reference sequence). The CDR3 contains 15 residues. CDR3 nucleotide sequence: TGTGCCAGTAGTGCTCCGGGACAGGGACGGAACGAGCAGTACTTC. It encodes CASSAPGQGRNEQYF.

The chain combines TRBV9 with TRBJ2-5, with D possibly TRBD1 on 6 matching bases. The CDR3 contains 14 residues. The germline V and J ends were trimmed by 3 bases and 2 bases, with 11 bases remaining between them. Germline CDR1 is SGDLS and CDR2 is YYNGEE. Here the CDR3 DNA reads TGTGCCAGCAGCGCCGGGACATCTCAAGAGACCCAGTACTTC. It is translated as CASSAGTSQETQYF.

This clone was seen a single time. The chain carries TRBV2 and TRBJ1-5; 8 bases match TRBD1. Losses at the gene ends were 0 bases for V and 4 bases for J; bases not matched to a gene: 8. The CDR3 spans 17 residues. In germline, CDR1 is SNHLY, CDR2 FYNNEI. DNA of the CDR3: TGTGCCAGCAGTGAAGCTATGACAGGGGATGGGAATCAGCCCCAGCATTTT. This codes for CASSEAMTGDGNQPQHF.

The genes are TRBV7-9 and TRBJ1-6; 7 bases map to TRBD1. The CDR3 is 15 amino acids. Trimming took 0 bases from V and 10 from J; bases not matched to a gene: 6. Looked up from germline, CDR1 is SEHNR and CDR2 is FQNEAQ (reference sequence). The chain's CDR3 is CASSLAKGAPSPLHF. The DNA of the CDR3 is TGTGCCAGCAGCTTAGCGAAGGGGGCCCCATCACCCCTCCACTTT.

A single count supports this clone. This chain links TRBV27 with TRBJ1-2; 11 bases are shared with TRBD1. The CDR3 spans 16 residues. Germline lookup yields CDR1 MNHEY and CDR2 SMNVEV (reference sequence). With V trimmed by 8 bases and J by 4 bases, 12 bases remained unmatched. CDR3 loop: CASGPRTGGIFYGYTF. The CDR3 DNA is TGTGCCAGCGGCCCCAGGACAGGGGGCATATTCTATGGCTACACCTTC.

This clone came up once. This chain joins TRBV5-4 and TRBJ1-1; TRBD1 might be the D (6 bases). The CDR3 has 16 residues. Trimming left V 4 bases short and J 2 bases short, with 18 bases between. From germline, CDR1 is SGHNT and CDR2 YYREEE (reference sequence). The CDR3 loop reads CASSLRDRPSNTEAFF. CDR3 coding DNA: TGTGCCAGCAGCCTCCGTGACAGGCCTTCAAACACTGAAGCTTTCTTT.

CDR3 loop: CASYDLAGAGTGELFF. The CDR3 nucleotides read TGTGCCAGCTACGACTTGGCGGGGGCAGGGACCGGGGAGCTGTTTTTT. The J gene is TRBJ2-2, the V gene TRBV5-5, with D maybe TRBD2 (7 bases). The CDR3 covers 16 residues. Trimming pared 7 bases from V and 5 bases from J, leaving 21 bases between. Germline CDR1 and CDR2: SGHKS and YYEKEE (reference sequence).

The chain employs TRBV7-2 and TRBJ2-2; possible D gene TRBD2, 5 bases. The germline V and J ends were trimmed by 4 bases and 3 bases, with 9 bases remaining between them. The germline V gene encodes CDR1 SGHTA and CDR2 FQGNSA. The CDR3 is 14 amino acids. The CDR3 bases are TGTGCCAGCAGCTACGGACTGCACACCGGGGAGCTGTTTTTT. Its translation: CASSYGLHTGELFF. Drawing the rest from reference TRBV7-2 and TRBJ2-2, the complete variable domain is GAGVSQSPSNKVTEKGKDVELRCDPISGHTALYWYRQSLGQGLEFLIYFQGNSAPDKSGLPSDRFSAERTGGSVSTLTIQRTQQEDSAVYLCASSYGLHTGELFFGEGSRLTVL.

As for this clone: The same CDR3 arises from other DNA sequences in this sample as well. CDR3 in amino acids: CASSQWGQGGEKLFF. CDR3 nucleotides: TGTGCCAGCAGCCAGTGGGGACAGGGAGGCGAAAAACTGTTTTTT. The genes are TRBV3-1 (or the pseudogene TRBV3-2) and TRBJ1-4; 9 positions match TRBD1. The germline CDR1 and CDR2 sequences are LGHDT and YNNKEL (reference sequence). Trimming removed 3 bases from V and 8 bases from J; junction bases left unmatched: 7. This CDR3 comprises 15 residues.

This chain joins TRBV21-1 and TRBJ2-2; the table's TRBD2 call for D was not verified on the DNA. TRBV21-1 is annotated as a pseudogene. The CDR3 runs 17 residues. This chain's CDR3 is CASSSRRLAGGTGELFF. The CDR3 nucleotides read TGTGCCAGCAGCTCCCGGAGGCTAGCGGGAGGGACCGGGGAGCTGTTTTTT.

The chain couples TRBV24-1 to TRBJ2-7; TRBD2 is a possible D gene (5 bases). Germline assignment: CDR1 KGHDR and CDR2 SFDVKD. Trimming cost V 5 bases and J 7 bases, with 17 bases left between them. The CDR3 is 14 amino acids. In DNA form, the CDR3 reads TGTGCCACCAGTGTGAGCGGAGGAATCGGGGAGCAGTACTTC. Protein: CATSVSGGIGEQYF.

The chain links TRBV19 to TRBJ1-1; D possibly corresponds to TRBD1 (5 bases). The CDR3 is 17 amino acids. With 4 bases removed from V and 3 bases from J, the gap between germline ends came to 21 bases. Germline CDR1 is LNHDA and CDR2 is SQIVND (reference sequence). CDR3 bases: TGTGCCAGTAGTACCCGTAACACAGGATGGGGGGACACTGAAGCTTTCTTT. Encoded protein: CASSTRNTGWGDTEAFF.

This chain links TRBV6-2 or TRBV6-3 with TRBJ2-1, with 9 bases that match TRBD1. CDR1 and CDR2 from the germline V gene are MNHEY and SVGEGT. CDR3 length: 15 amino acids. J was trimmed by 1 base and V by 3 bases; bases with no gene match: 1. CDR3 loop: CASSYGTGSYNEQFF. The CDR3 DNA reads TGTGCCAGCAGTTATGGGACAGGGTCCTACAATGAGCAGTTCTTC.

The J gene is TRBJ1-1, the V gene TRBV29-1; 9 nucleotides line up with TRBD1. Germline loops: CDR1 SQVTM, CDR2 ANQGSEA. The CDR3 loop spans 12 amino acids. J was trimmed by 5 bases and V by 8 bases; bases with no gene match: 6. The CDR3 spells CSSNRGQTEAFF. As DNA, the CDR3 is TGCAGCTCAAACAGGGGGCAAACTGAAGCTTTCTTT.

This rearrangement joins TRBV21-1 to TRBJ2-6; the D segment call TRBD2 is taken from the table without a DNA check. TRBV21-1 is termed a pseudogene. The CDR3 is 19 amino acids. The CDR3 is CASRVSPVRSECGANVLTF. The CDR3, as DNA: TGTGCCAGCAGGGTATCCCCGGTTCGCTCCGAGTGCGGGGCCAACGTCCTGACTTTC.

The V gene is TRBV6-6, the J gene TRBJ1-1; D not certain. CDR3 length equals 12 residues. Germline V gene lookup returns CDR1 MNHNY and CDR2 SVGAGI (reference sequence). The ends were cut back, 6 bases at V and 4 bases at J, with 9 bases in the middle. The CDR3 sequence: CASRSEATEAFF. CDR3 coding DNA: TGTGCCAGCAGGTCCGAGGCCACTGAAGCTTTCTTT.

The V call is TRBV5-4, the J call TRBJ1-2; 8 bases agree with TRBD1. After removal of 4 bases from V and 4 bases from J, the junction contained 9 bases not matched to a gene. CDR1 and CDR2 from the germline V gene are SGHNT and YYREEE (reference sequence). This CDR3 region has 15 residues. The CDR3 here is CASSPQTGVIYGYTF. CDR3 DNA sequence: TGTGCCAGCAGCCCACAGACAGGGGTTATCTATGGCTACACCTTC.